The 17 T cell receptor beta chains presented below share a single source sample, sequenced in a study of T cell responses to AZD1222 COVID-19 vaccine. Data came from immunoSEQ multiplex PCR; TCRdb stores just in-frame clones and leaves some out. The sample has just over 150,000 clones, more than 85% seen once. The sample was peripheral blood, taken 28 days after the second AZD1222 dose. The receptors stem from an adult who received the AZD1222 COVID-19 vaccine.

J is TRBJ1-1 and V is TRBV2, with a weak D call TRBD1 (6 bases). There are 14 residues in the CDR3. Trimming cost V 7 bases and J 5 bases, with 17 bases left between them. The germline CDR1 and CDR2 sequences are SNHLY and FYNNEI. The CDR3 nucleotides are TGTGCCAGCATCCCCGGGGGCGCGGGGACTGAAGCTTTCTTT. Its translation: CASIPGGAGTEAFF.

V usage is TRBV2 and J usage is TRBJ2-7; tentatively, D is TRBD2 (6 bases). In germline, CDR1 is SNHLY, CDR2 FYNNEI. The CDR3 spans 16 residues. The V and J ends lost 7 bases and 3 bases respectively, with 22 bases between them. This CDR3 reads CASTGGWGEIRYEQYF. The DNA of the CDR3 is TGTGCCAGCACTGGTGGGTGGGGGGAGATACGCTACGAGCAGTACTTC.

This sequence joins TRBV6-5 and TRBJ2-7; a possible D gene is TRBD2 (5 bases). Germline V gene data show CDR1 as MNHEY and CDR2 as SVGAGI. Trimming took off 6 bases at V and 1 base at J, with 7 bases between the two ends. CDR3 length: 12 amino acids. CDR3 coding DNA: TGTGCCAGCAGGCCGGGGTCCTACGAGCAGTACTTC. This encodes CASRPGSYEQYF.

This chain connects TRBV12-3 or TRBV12-4 to TRBJ2-7, with D maybe TRBD1 (6 bases). The ends were cut back, 3 bases at V and 1 base at J, with 7 bases in the middle. CDR3 length: 13 residues. CDR3 DNA: TGTGCCAGCAGTTTCGGACAGTCCTACGAGCAGTACTTC. Translated, it gives CASSFGQSYEQYF.

V and J are TRBV13 and TRBJ2-7; no reliable D call. Per the germline V gene, CDR1 is PRHDT and CDR2 is FYEKMQ (reference sequence). The CDR3 length is 15 residues. V lost 0 bases and J 1 base, leaving 10 bases between the germline ends. For the CDR3, the DNA is TGTGCCAGCAGCTTAGGCCTTGGCAGGTCCTACGAGCAGTACTTC. Translation gives CASSLGLGRSYEQYF.

This chain uses TRBV30 with TRBJ2-7, with D hard to call. From germline, CDR1 is GTSNPN and CDR2 SVGIG (reference sequence). There are 11 residues in the CDR3. The V end was cut by 4 bases, the J end by 0 bases, with 4 bases between. The chain's CDR3 is CAWTDSYEQYF. The DNA for the CDR3 is TGTGCCTGGACTGACTCCTACGAGCAGTACTTC.

The V and J genes are TRBV9 and TRBJ2-2, with D unclear. The V gene's germline CDR1 is SGDLS and CDR2 YYNGEE. The CDR3 covers 14 residues. Trimming stripped 0 bases from V and 2 bases from J, with 5 bases between. The CDR3 DNA is TGTGCCAGCAGCGTAGGGCCCAACACCGGGGAGCTGTTTTTT. Translating it yields CASSVGPNTGELFF.

V is TRBV21-1 and J is TRBJ1-4. TRBV21-1 is assigned pseudogene status. This CDR3 has 13 amino acids. In DNA form, the CDR3 reads TGTGCCACTTGGGGGGGGCGGCATGAAAAACTGTTTTTT. Translating it yields CATWGGRHEKLFF.

The chain employs TRBV19 and TRBJ2-7; TRBD1 matches 9 bases. The V gene's germline CDR1 is LNHDA and CDR2 SQIVND (reference sequence). With 6 bases clipped from V and 5 bases from J, the junction kept 5 bases outside the gene matches. The CDR3 is made up of 13 amino acids. CDR3 in DNA: TGTGCCAGTAGCGACAGGGGGGGCCACGAGCAGTACTTC. It encodes CASSDRGGHEQYF.

CDR3 residues: CASSLGPRKQGLYEQYF. The DNA of the CDR3 is TGTGCCAGCAGTTTGGGTCCCCGGAAGCAGGGGCTCTACGAGCAGTACTTC. The V call is TRBV27, the J call TRBJ2-7; weak D call: TRBD1 (6 bases). The CDR3 sequence is 17 residues long. V was trimmed by 3 bases and J by 3 bases, leaving 21 bases between them. Germline lookup yields CDR1 MNHEY and CDR2 SMNVEV (reference sequence).

V and J are TRBV19 and TRBJ1-3, with 8 bases fitting TRBD1. The length of the CDR3 is 16 residues. The germline CDR1 and CDR2 sequences are LNHDA and SQIVND (reference sequence). V shed 5 bases, J shed 4 bases, and the junction held 10 bases outside the gene matches. This CDR3 is CASSLGQGAPGNTIYF. CDR3 coding DNA: TGTGCCAGTAGTCTTGGACAGGGAGCCCCAGGAAACACCATATATTTT.

This sequence joins TRBV7-9 and TRBJ1-1, with D possibly being TRBD1 (6 bases). Trimming cost V 1 base and J 7 bases, with 16 bases left between them. CDR3 length: 15 residues. The germline V gene has CDR1 SEHNR and CDR2 FQNEAQ (reference sequence). CDR3 region: CASSLDRTAMGEAFF. Written as DNA, the CDR3 is TGTGCCAGCAGCTTAGACAGGACAGCCATGGGTGAAGCTTTCTTT.

The rearrangement uses TRBV28 and TRBJ1-6; TRBD1 agrees at 8 bases. Germline values: CDR1 MDHEN, CDR2 SYDVKM. The CDR3 runs to 15 residues. J was trimmed by 9 bases and V by 5 bases; bases with no gene match: 9. The CDR3 DNA is TGTGCCAGCAGTGACCTCGGACAGGGCGTTTCACCCCTCCACTTT. It yields the protein CASSDLGQGVSPLHF.

The chain is built from TRBV27 and TRBJ2-7; perhaps TRBD2 as D (6 bases). Germline assignment: CDR1 MNHEY and CDR2 SMNVEV (reference sequence). The CDR3 spans 15 residues. Trimming took 3 bases from V and 2 from J, leaving 14 bases between them. CDR3 nucleotides: TGTGCCAGCAGTTTCTCCAGGAGGGCCGCCTACGAGCAGTACTTC. Its protein product is CASSFSRRAAYEQYF.

The chain links TRBV28 to TRBJ1-4, with D unclear. There are 12 residues in the CDR3. CDR1 and CDR2 (germline): MDHEN, SYDVKM. V shed 8 bases and J shed 5 bases, with 9 bases lying between them. The CDR3 DNA is TGTGCCAGCCGTTGGAGGAATGAAAAACTGTTTTTT. Its protein is CASRWRNEKLFF.

The V gene is TRBV5-5, the J gene TRBJ1-5, with 7 nucleotides matching TRBD1. The V gene end was trimmed by 0 bases and the J gene end by 6 bases; junction bases not matched to a gene: 6. Germline assignment: CDR1 SGHKS and CDR2 YYEKEE (reference sequence). The CDR3 has 15 residues. The DNA of the CDR3 is TGTGCCAGCAGCTTGGCCGACAGGGTAGGTCAGCCCCAGCATTTT. Its protein is CASSLADRVGQPQHF.

This chain links TRBV19 with TRBJ1-4, with 8 positions matching TRBD1. Germline CDR1 is LNHDA and CDR2 is SQIVND (reference sequence). Trimming cost V 3 bases and J 8 bases; bases outside gene matches: 8. The CDR3 is made up of 15 amino acids. CDR3: CASSILDRGHEKLFF. In DNA, the CDR3 is TGTGCCAGTAGTATTCTTGACAGGGGCCACGAAAAACTGTTTTTT.